One and the same sample provided the 3 T cell receptor beta chains below, sequenced in a study of blood T cell repertoires in COVID-19. The table came from immunoSEQ multiplex PCR; TCRdb's copy has only in-frame clones and leaves some out. The table lists 70,000 to 85,000 clones, over 70% of them singletons, with over 30% in the top ten. The sample taken for sequencing was peripheral blood. These TCRs come from a man older than 75 with active or convalescent COVID-19.

This clone has a handful of counts. The chain couples TRBV15 to TRBJ1-3; D not resolved. Germline V gene lookup returns CDR1 LNHNV and CDR2 YYDKDF (reference sequence). The CDR3 length is 17 residues. V was clipped by 1 base and J by 0 bases, with 13 bases between them. CDR3 nucleotide sequence: TGTGCCACCAGCAGAGGGTACCCGACATTCTCTGGAAACACCATATATTTT. Translated, it gives CATSRGYPTFSGNTIYF.

The gene calls are TRBV7-9 and TRBJ2-1, with 15 bases matching TRBD2. CDR1 and CDR2 from the germline V gene are SEHNR and FQNEAQ (reference sequence). The CDR3 runs 16 residues. V dropped 5 bases and J dropped 8; count of bases not matched to a gene: 7. Here the CDR3 reads CASSKGLAGGPDEQFF. CDR3 nucleotides: TGTGCCAGCAGCAAAGGACTAGCGGGAGGGCCAGATGAGCAGTTCTTC.

The chain joins TRBV7-9 to TRBJ2-1, with D perhaps TRBD1 (6 bases). V dropped 1 base and J dropped 0 bases, with 7 bases sitting between them. Looked up from germline, CDR1 is SEHNR and CDR2 is FQNEAQ (reference sequence). The CDR3 runs to 15 residues. CDR3 in DNA: TGTGCCAGCAGCTTAGGAGGGGGCTCCTACAATGAGCAGTTCTTC. As protein: CASSLGGGSYNEQFF. Based on the CDR3 plus reference TRBV7-9 and TRBJ2-1, the full variable domain is DTGVSQNPRHKITKRGQNVTFRCDPISEHNRLYWYRQTLGQGPEFLTYFQNEAQLEKSRLLSDRFSAERPKGSFSTLEIQRTEQGDSAMYLCASSLGGGSYNEQFFGPGTRLTVL.